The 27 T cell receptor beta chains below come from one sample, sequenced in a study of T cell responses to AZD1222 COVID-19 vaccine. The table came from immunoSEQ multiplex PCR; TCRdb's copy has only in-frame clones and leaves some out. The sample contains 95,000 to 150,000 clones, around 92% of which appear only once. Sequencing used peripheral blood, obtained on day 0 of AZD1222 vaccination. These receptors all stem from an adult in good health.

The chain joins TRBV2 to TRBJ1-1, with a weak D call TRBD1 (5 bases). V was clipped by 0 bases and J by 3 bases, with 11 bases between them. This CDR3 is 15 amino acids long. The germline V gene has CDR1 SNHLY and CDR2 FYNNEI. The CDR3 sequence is CASSEALAGDTEAFF. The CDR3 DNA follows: TGTGCCAGCAGTGAAGCTCTTGCGGGGGACACTGAAGCTTTCTTT.

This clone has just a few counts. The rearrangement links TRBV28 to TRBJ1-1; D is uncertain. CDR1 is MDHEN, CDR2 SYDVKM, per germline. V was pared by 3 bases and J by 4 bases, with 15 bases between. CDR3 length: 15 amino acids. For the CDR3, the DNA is TGTGCCAGCAGTTTGCCCGCGGTAGATCCCACTGAAGCTTTCTTT. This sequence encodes CASSLPAVDPTEAFF.

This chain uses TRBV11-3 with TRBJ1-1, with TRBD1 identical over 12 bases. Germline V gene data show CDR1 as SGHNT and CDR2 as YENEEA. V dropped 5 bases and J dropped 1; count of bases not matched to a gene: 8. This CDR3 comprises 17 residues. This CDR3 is CASSPGQGAMGNTEAFF. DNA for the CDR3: TGTGCCAGCAGCCCGGGACAGGGGGCGATGGGGAACACTGAAGCTTTCTTT.

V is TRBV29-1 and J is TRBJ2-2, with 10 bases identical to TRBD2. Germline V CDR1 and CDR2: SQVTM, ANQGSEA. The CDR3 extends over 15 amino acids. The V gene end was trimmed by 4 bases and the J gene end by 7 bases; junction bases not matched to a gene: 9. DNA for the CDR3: TGCAGCGTTGGCCTAGCGGGGGTCCAGGGCGGGGAGCTGTTTTTT. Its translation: CSVGLAGVQGGELFF.

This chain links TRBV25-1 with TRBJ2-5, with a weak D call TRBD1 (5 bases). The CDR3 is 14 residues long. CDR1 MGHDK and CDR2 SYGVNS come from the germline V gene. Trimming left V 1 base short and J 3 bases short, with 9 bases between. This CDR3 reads CASSEFKGKETQYF. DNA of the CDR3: TGTGCCAGCAGTGAATTTAAGGGGAAAGAGACCCAGTACTTC. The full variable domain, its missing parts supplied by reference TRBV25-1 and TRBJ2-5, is EADIYQTPRYLVIGTGKKITLECSQTMGHDKMYWYQQDPGMELHLIHYSYGVNSTEKGDLSSESTVSRIRTEHFPLTLESARPSHTSQYLCASSEFKGKETQYFGPGTRLLVL.

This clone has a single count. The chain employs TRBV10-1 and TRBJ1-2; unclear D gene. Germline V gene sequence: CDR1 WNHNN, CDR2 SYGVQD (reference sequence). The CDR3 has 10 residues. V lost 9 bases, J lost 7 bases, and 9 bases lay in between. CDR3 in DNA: TGCGCCAGGGAGTGCTGTGGCTACACCTTC. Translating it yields CARECCGYTF.

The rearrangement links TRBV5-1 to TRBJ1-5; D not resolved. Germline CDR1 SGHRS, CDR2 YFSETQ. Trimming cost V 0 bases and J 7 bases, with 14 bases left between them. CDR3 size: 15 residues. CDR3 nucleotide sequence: TGCGCCAGCAGCTTGGCCCCTGATCCGGGACAGCCCCAGCATTTT. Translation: CASSLAPDPGQPQHF.

The CDR3 is CASSPAGQGANSNQPQHF. The CDR3 DNA sequence: TGTGCCAGCAGCCCGGCGGGGCAGGGGGCGAATAGCAATCAGCCCCAGCATTTT. The V and J genes are TRBV14 and TRBJ1-5, with TRBD1 matching over 8 bases. CDR3 length: 18 residues. V lost 4 bases, J lost 0 bases, and 11 bases stayed unmatched. CDR1 and CDR2 (germline): SGHDN, FVKESK. The variable domain in full, with the rest retrieved from reference TRBV14 and TRBJ1-5, is EAGVTQFPSHSVIEKGQTVTLRCDPISGHDNLYWYRRVMGKEIKFLLHFVKESKQDESGMPNNRFLAERTGGTYSTLKVQPAELEDSGVYFCASSPAGQGANSNQPQHFGDGTRLSIL.

DNA for the CDR3: TGTGCCAGCAGGGTAGACACCACAATCCGTATGAACACTGAAGCTTTCTTT. This encodes CASRVDTTIRMNTEAFF. The chain combines TRBV2 with TRBJ1-1; D remains unclear. Germline V gene data show CDR1 as SNHLY and CDR2 as FYNNEI. Trimming removed 6 bases from V and 0 bases from J, with 20 bases in between. The CDR3 totals 17 residues.

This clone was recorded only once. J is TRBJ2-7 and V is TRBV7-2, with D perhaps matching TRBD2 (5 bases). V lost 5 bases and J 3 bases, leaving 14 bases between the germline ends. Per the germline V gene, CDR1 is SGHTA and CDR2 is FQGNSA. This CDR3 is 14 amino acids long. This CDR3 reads CASSTYLRDYEQYF. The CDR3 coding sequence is TGTGCCAGCAGCACATATCTTCGGGACTACGAGCAGTACTTC.

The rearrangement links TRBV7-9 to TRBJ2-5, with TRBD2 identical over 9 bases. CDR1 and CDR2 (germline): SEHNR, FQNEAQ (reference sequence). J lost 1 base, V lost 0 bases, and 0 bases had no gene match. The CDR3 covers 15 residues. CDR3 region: CASSLAAGGQETQYF. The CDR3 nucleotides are TGTGCCAGCAGCTTAGCAGCGGGGGGCCAAGAGACCCAGTACTTC. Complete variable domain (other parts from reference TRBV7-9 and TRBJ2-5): DTGVSQNPRHKITKRGQNVTFRCDPISEHNRLYWYRQTLGQGPEFLTYFQNEAQLEKSRLLSDRFSAERPKGSFSTLEIQRTEQGDSAMYLCASSLAAGGQETQYFGPGTRLLVL.

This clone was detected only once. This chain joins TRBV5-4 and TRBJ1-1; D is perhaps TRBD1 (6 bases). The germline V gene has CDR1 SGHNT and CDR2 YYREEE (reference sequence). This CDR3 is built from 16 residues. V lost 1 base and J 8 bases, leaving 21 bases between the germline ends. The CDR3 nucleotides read TGTGCCAGCAGCTTGTCTATCCGGACAGATCGCTCCGAAGCTTTCTTT. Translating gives CASSLSIRTDRSEAFF.

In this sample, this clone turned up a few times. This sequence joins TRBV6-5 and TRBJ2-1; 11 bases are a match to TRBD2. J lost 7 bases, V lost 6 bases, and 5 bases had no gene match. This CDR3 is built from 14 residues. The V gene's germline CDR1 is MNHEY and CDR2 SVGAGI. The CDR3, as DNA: TGTGCCAGCAGACTAGCGGGAGTTTATAATGAGCAGTTCTTC. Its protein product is CASRLAGVYNEQFF.

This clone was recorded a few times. This CDR3 reads CASSRRVHVLAGVGQFF. The CDR3 nucleotides read TGTGCCAGCAGCCGGCGAGTTCACGTACTAGCGGGAGTAGGGCAGTTCTTC. V usage is TRBV7-2 and J usage is TRBJ2-1, with 11 bases fitting TRBD2. Germline V gene sequence: CDR1 SGHTA, CDR2 FQGNSA. The CDR3 spans 17 residues. With 5 bases clipped from V and 12 bases from J, the junction kept 18 bases outside the gene matches.

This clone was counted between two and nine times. CDR3 protein: CASSYGPEGETQYF. The DNA for the CDR3 is TGTGCCAGCAGTTACGGCCCCGAGGGGGAGACCCAGTACTTC. The chain employs TRBV6-2 or TRBV6-3 and TRBJ2-5; D may be TRBD1 or TRBD2 (5 bases each). Per the germline V gene, CDR1 is MNHEY and CDR2 is SVGEGT. Trimming took off 2 bases at V and 5 bases at J, with 12 bases between the two ends. CDR3 length: 14 amino acids.

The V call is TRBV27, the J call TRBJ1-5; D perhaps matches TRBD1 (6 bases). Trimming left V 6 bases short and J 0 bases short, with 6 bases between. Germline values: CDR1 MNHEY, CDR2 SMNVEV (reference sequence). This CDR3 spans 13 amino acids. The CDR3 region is CASRDSSNQPQHF. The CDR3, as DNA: TGTGCCAGCAGGGACAGTAGCAATCAGCCCCAGCATTTT.

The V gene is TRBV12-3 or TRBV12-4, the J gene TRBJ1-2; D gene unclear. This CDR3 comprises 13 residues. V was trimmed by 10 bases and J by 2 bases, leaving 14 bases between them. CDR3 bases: TGTGCCATCCATGGCGGAGCCAACTATGGCTACACCTTC. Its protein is CAIHGGANYGYTF.

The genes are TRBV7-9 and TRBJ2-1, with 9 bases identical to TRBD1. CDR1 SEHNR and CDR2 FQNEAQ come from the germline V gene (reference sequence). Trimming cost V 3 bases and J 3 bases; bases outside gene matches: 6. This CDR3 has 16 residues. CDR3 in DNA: TGTGCCAGCAGCTTTGGGACAGGGTCCCTCTACAATGAGCAGTTCTTC. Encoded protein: CASSFGTGSLYNEQFF.

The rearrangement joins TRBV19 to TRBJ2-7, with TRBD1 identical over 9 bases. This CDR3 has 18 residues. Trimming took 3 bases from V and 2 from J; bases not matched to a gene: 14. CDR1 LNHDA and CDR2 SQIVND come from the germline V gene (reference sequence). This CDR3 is CASSMGAGTGMKTYEQYF. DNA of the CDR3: TGTGCCAGTAGTATGGGAGCTGGGACAGGGATGAAAACCTACGAGCAGTACTTC.

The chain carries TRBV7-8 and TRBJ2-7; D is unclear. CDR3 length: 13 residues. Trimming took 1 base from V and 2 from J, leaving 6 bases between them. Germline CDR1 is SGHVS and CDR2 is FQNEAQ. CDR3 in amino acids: CASSLGVTYEQYF. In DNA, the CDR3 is TGTGCCAGCAGCTTAGGAGTGACCTACGAGCAGTACTTC.

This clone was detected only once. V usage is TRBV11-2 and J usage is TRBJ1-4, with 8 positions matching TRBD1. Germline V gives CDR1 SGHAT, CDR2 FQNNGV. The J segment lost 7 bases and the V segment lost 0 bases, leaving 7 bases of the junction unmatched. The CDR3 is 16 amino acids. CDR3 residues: CASSLESGGRGEKLFF. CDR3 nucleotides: TGTGCCAGCAGCTTAGAATCAGGGGGCCGGGGTGAAAAACTGTTTTTT.

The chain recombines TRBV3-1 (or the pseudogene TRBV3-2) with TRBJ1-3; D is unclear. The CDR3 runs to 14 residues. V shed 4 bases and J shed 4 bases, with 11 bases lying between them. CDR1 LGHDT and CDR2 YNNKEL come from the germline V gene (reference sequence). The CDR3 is CASSPMGPGNTIYF. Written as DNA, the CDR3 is TGTGCCAGCAGCCCGATGGGCCCCGGAAACACCATATATTTT.

In DNA, the CDR3 is TGTGCCAGCAGCCCGGACGGGTACACTGAAGCTTTCTTT. It encodes CASSPDGYTEAFF. The chain couples TRBV3-1 (or the pseudogene TRBV3-2) to TRBJ1-1; no definite D call. The CDR3 totals 13 residues. Trimming removed 4 bases from V and 3 bases from J, with 9 bases in between. CDR1 is LGHDT and CDR2 is YNNKEL in the germline V gene (reference sequence).

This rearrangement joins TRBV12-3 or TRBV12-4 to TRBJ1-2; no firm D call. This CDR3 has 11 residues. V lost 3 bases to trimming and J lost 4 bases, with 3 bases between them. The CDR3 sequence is CASSLFYGYTF. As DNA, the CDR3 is TGTGCCAGCAGTTTGTTCTATGGCTACACCTTC.

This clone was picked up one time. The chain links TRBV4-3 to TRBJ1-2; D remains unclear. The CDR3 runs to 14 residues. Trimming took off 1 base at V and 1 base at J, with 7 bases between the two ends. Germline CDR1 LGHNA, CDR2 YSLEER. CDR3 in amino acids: CASSQGGDNYGYTF. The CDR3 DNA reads TGCGCCAGCAGCCAAGGTGGGGATAACTATGGCTACACCTTC.

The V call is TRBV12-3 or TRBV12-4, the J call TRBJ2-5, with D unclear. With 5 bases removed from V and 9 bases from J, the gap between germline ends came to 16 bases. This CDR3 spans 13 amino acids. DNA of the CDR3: TGTGCCAGCAGTATTGCCCCCATGGTGTCCCAGTACTTC. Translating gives CASSIAPMVSQYF.

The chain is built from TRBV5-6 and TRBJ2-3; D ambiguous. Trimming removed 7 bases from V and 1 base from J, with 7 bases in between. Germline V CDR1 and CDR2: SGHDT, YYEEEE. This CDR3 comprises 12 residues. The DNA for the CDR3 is TGTGCCAGCGGGTTCCGCACAGATACGCAGTATTTT. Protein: CASGFRTDTQYF.